Below, 27 T cell receptor beta chains from the same sample are listed, as sequenced in a study of regulatory T cells in long-lasting Graves disease (dated by TCRdb to 2020 to 2023). Library preparation employed multiplex PCR. TCRdb lists the instrument as Illumina HiSeq 4000. iRepertoire HTBI primers and Arm-PCR amplification of CDR3 regions were used to construct TCR beta libraries. TCRdb reanalyzed the raw reads on its own, using fastp at Q25 for trimming and MiXCR for clone calling, and kept in-frame beta chains. Rows with one shared CDR3 protein collapse into an entry with the most common genes and DNA. For this sample there are 200,000 to 250,000 distinct CDR3 sequences; roughly 19% appear just once. The ten largest clonotypes hold roughly 12% of the sample. The time point label, as the study defines it: newly diagnosed GD, antithyroid drugs for less than 3 months. For both TCR sequencing and RNA sequencing, RNA was extracted from PBMCs in TRIzol.

The sample also formed part of further work on T cells in Graves' hyperthyroidism and ophthalmopathy.

Sequences were derived from peripheral blood mononuclear cells (PBMCs), sampled at new diagnosis, from a patient treated with antithyroid drugs. The receptors originated from a woman in her twenties or thirties with Graves disease. Donor details come from another sample of the same person, matched by shared clones.

This clonotype was picked up a small number of times. The chain has TRBV6-2 or TRBV6-3 and TRBJ2-3; D unresolved. This CDR3 is built from 15 residues. In germline, CDR1 is MNHEY, CDR2 SVGEGT. The V end lost 4 bases, the J end lost 0 bases, and 11 bases lay between the germline ends. The CDR3 nucleotides are TGTGCCAGCAGTTTGGACGGTTCTAGCACAGATACGCAGTATTTT. Encoded protein: CASSLDGSSTDTQYF.

This clonotype was found many times. CDR3 in DNA: TGTGCTAGTGGTTTGTGGGGGCCGGTTAACTATGGCTACACCTTC. Protein product: CASGLWGPVNYGYTF. V usage is TRBV12-5 and J usage is TRBJ1-2; weak D call: TRBD1 (6 bases). The germline V gene encodes CDR1 LGHNT and CDR2 FRNRAP. The CDR3 totals 15 residues. V was clipped by 2 bases and J by 1 base, with 11 bases between them.

This clonotype was detected ten times or more. V usage is TRBV6-1 and J usage is TRBJ1-1, with 7 bases matching TRBD1. J gave up 3 bases and V 5 bases, and 3 bases lay outside the gene matches. The CDR3 spans 13 residues. Germline loops: CDR1 MNHNS, CDR2 SASEGT. The CDR3 nucleotides read TGTGCCAGCAGTCCACAGGGGCACACTGAAGCTTTCTTT. It yields the protein CASSPQGHTEAFF.

In this sample, this clonotype turned up a few times. The genes are TRBV5-1 and TRBJ2-5; perhaps TRBD1 as D (5 bases). Per the germline V gene, CDR1 is SGHRS and CDR2 is YFSETQ. The V end lost 2 bases, the J end lost 5 bases, and 13 bases lay between the germline ends. This CDR3 has 14 amino acids. The CDR3: CASSLSRADETQYF. CDR3 DNA: TGCGCCAGCAGCTTATCCAGGGCTGACGAGACCCAGTACTTC.

Of note for this clonotype: One end of the junction is discordant with germline, which a read error may explain. The chain's CDR3 is CASSVAGVSSNEQFF. CDR3 DNA: TGTGCCAGCAGTGTGGCGGGAGTTTCCTCCAATGAGCAGTTCTTC. The chain couples TRBV6-1 to TRBJ2-1; TRBD2 agrees at 7 bases. Germline V gives CDR1 MNHNS, CDR2 SASEGT. CDR3 length: 15 residues.

This clonotype occurred many times. This sequence joins TRBV5-1 and TRBJ2-5; D gene ambiguous. Germline V CDR1 and CDR2: SGHRS, YFSETQ. The ends were cut back, 7 bases at V and 0 bases at J, with 10 bases in the middle. CDR3 length: 13 residues. The CDR3 nucleotides read TGCGCCAGCCGGTTGGGGAACCAAGAGACCCAGTACTTC. Amino acids: CASRLGNQETQYF.

This clonotype has a count of ten or more. This CDR3 reads CASSLDLAQGFGYTF. In DNA form, the CDR3 reads TGTGCCAGCAGCTTAGATCTGGCCCAGGGTTTTGGCTACACCTTC. This rearrangement joins TRBV11-2 to TRBJ1-2; D might be TRBD1 (5 bases). The CDR3 is 15 amino acids. V was cut by 0 bases and J by 7 bases, with 15 bases left in between. Germline-derived CDR1 and CDR2 are SGHAT and FQNNGV. The complete variable domain, with remaining parts taken from reference TRBV11-2 and TRBJ1-2, reads EAGVAQSPRYKIIEKRQSVAFWCNPISGHATLYWYQQILGQGPKLLIQFQNNGVVDDSQLPKDRFSAERLKGVDSTLKIQPAKLEDSAVYLCASSLDLAQGFGYTFGSGTRLTVV.

In its sample, this clonotype was seen many times. This chain joins TRBV19 and TRBJ2-7; D is perhaps TRBD2 (5 bases). The V end lost 3 bases, the J end lost 2 bases, and 11 bases lay between the germline ends. CDR3 length: 14 amino acids. The germline CDR1 and CDR2 sequences are LNHDA and SQIVND (reference sequence). CDR3 protein: CASSIGGQTYEQYF. The CDR3 nucleotides read TGTGCCAGTAGTATCGGCGGGCAAACCTACGAGCAGTACTTC. The full variable domain, rest sourced from reference TRBV19 and TRBJ2-7, is DGGITQSPKYLFRKEGQNVTLSCEQNLNHDAMYWYRQDPGQGLRLIYYSQIVNDFQKGDIAEGYSVSREKKESFPLTVTSAQKNPTAFYLCASSIGGQTYEQYFGPGTRLTVT.

This clonotype has a handful of counts. The V gene is TRBV5-1, the J gene TRBJ1-2; 8 bases match TRBD1. The CDR3 runs 15 residues. Germline V gene sequence: CDR1 SGHRS, CDR2 YFSETQ. With V trimmed by 0 bases and J by 4 bases, 5 bases remained unmatched. The CDR3 nucleotides are TGCGCCAGCAGCTTGGGTGGTGACAGGGGCTATGGCTACACCTTC. Protein sequence: CASSLGGDRGYGYTF.

Of note for this clonotype: One junction end disagrees with the germline gene, perhaps due to a read error. V is TRBV3-1 and J is TRBJ2-2; D is possibly TRBD1 or TRBD2 (6 bases each). Germline assignment: CDR1 LGHDT and CDR2 YNNKEL (reference sequence). The CDR3 spans 17 residues. CDR3 DNA: TGTGCCAACAGCCAAGAGAGGGGGGCCACCCGACCCGGGGGGCTGTTTTTT. This translates into CANSQERGATRPGGLFF.

This clonotype was counted a few times. This clone may be a read error of a much larger clone one base away. The chain carries TRBV3-1 and TRBJ2-5, with 9 nucleotides matching TRBD1. V shed 4 bases and J 4 bases; nucleotides not matched to a gene: 7. Germline values: CDR1 LGHDT, CDR2 YNNKEL (reference sequence). The CDR3 has 15 residues. The CDR3 bases are TGTGCCAGCAGCCTAGGGACAGGGCAAGCAGAGACCCAGTACTTC. It encodes CASSLGTGQAETQYF.

Comments on this clonotype: This could be a read error, since a much larger clone is one nucleotide away. This chain connects TRBV19 to TRBJ1-5, with D perhaps TRBD1 (5 bases). The CDR3 runs to 15 residues. The germline V gene encodes CDR1 LNHDA and CDR2 SQIVND (reference sequence). CDR3 bases: TGTGCCAGTAAAAGAGACAGAGATAGCGATCAGCCCCAGCATTTT. Encoded protein: CASKRDRDSDQPQHF.

The CDR3 DNA reads as TGTGCCAGCAATTTCTCGTTTAGCGGGAGTACCGGGGAGCTGTTTTTT. Its translation: CASNFSFSGSTGELFF. The V call is TRBV28, the J call TRBJ2-2, with 9 bases lining up with TRBD2. The trim removed 7 bases at V and 5 bases at J, leaving 11 bases unmatched. The CDR3 has 16 amino acids. Germline V gene data show CDR1 as MDHEN and CDR2 as SYDVKM.

The chain combines TRBV18 with TRBJ1-2; D perhaps matches TRBD1 (5 bases). CDR1 and CDR2 from the germline V gene are KGHSH and LQKENI. Between the trimmed V and J ends, which lost 3 bases and 6 bases, there was a span of 17 bases. The CDR3 totals 15 residues. The CDR3 region is CASSPSAGPLDGYTF. CDR3 nucleotide sequence: TGTGCCAGCTCACCCTCGGCAGGGCCTCTCGATGGCTACACCTTC.

This clonotype has at least ten counts. The chain combines TRBV5-1 with TRBJ1-1, with D uncertain. Germline CDR1 and CDR2: SGHRS and YFSETQ. The CDR3 length is 15 residues. The V end was cut by 6 bases, the J end by 0 bases, with 15 bases between. The CDR3 sequence is CASIPTPGLNTEAFF. CDR3 coding DNA: TGCGCCAGCATCCCTACACCGGGCCTGAACACTGAAGCTTTCTTT. Combining the CDR3 with reference TRBV5-1 and TRBJ1-1 gives the whole variable domain KAGVTQTPRYLIKTRGQQVTLSCSPISGHRSVSWYQQTPGQGLQFLFEYFSETQRNKGNFPGRFSGRQFSNSRSEMNVSTLELGDSALYLCASIPTPGLNTEAFFGQGTRLTVV.

This clonotype has ten or more counts. The CDR3 DNA sequence: TGCGCCAGCAGGGATTTTAACACTGAAGCTTTCTTT. It is translated as CASRDFNTEAFF. The chain carries TRBV10-1 and TRBJ1-1; D remains ambiguous. The germline V gene encodes CDR1 WNHNN and CDR2 SYGVQD (reference sequence). Trimming stripped 6 bases from V and 2 bases from J, with 7 bases between. This CDR3 is 12 amino acids long.

V usage is TRBV6-9 and J usage is TRBJ1-5, with 7 positions matching TRBD1. The CDR3 is 15 residues long. V lost 3 bases to trimming and J lost 5 bases; unmatched junction nucleotides: 7. CDR1 and CDR2 from the germline V gene are MNHGY and SVAAGI. This CDR3 reads CASSYWGTADQPQHF. CDR3 in DNA: TGTGCCAGCAGTTACTGGGGGACAGCCGATCAGCCCCAGCATTTT.

The chain uses TRBV6-9 and TRBJ2-1, with 12 bases lining up with TRBD2. Germline CDR1 reads MNHGY; CDR2 reads SVAAGI. Trimming removed 3 bases from V and 7 bases from J; junction bases left unmatched: 4. The CDR3 has 15 residues. The CDR3 region is CASSYSSGGANEQFF. In DNA form, the CDR3 reads TGTGCCAGCAGTTACTCTAGCGGGGGGGCGAATGAGCAGTTCTTC.

This sequence joins TRBV5-1 and TRBJ2-7, with a possible D match to TRBD2 (6 bases). V was cut by 5 bases and J by 6 bases, with 9 bases left in between. The CDR3 covers 11 residues. The germline V gene encodes CDR1 SGHRS and CDR2 YFSETQ. This chain's CDR3 is CASREGSEQYF. CDR3 nucleotides: TGCGCCAGCAGGGAGGGTTCCGAGCAGTACTTC.

This clonotype was picked up many times. The chain employs TRBV2 and TRBJ2-7; 7 bases fit TRBD1. Germline values: CDR1 SNHLY, CDR2 FYNNEI. The CDR3 totals 15 residues. With 8 bases clipped from V and 3 bases from J, the junction kept 13 bases outside the gene matches. The CDR3 nucleotides read TGTGCCAGCCGAATTGACAGGGCATCATACTACGAGCAGTACTTC. This encodes CASRIDRASYYEQYF.

This clonotype was counted only a few times. The rearrangement links TRBV29-1 to TRBJ1-2; a weak D match, TRBD1 (6 bases). Germline assignment: CDR1 SQVTM and CDR2 ANQGSEA. There are 11 residues in the CDR3. The V end lost 8 bases, the J end lost 4 bases, and 11 bases lay between the germline ends. DNA for the CDR3: TGCAGCCACAGGGATACCTATGGCTACACCTTC. Translating it yields CSHRDTYGYTF.

This clonotype has a handful of counts. V gene TRBV6-9 combines with J gene TRBJ1-5; no firm D call. The V end was cut by 3 bases, the J end by 6 bases, with 12 bases between. CDR3 length: 14 residues. The germline CDR1 and CDR2 sequences are MNHGY and SVAAGI. CDR3 nucleotide sequence: TGTGCCAGCAGTTACGAGGCGGAGGGTCAGCCCCAGCATTTT. It yields the protein CASSYEAEGQPQHF.

This clonotype was recorded many times. The CDR3 reads CASSPRVGSTDTQYF. CDR3 DNA: TGTGCCAGCTCACCCAGGGTAGGCTCGACAGATACGCAGTATTTT. The chain recombines TRBV18 with TRBJ2-3, with D possibly TRBD1 on 5 matching bases. CDR3 length: 15 residues. V was clipped by 3 bases and J by 3 bases, with 13 bases between them. Germline V lookup: CDR1 KGHSH, CDR2 LQKENI.

This clonotype was detected many times. The V gene is TRBV27, the J gene TRBJ2-3; D not resolved. V was trimmed by 2 bases and J by 2 bases, leaving 5 bases between them. Germline V lookup: CDR1 MNHEY, CDR2 SMNVEV (reference sequence). The CDR3 is made up of 13 amino acids. CDR3 nucleotides: TGTGCCAGCAGTTTAGGGCACACAGATACGCAGTATTTT. Amino acid sequence: CASSLGHTDTQYF.

This clonotype was counted many times. The CDR3 region is CASSDPVRDTEAFF. In nucleotides, the CDR3 is TGTGCCAGCAGTGATCCGGTCAGGGACACTGAAGCTTTCTTT. This chain uses TRBV2 with TRBJ1-1, with D possibly being TRBD1 (5 bases). The ends were cut back, 3 bases at V and 3 bases at J, with 11 bases in the middle. This CDR3 region has 14 residues. Germline V lookup: CDR1 SNHLY, CDR2 FYNNEI.

A word on this clonotype: This may be a read error, as it is one base from a much larger clone. The chain combines TRBV4-1 with TRBJ1-5; D is uncertain. Germline CDR1 and CDR2: MGHRA and YSYEKL. The length of the CDR3 is 14 residues. Trimming took off 4 bases at V and 5 bases at J, with 12 bases between the two ends. As DNA, the CDR3 is TGCGCCAGCAGCCCTATACAGTCGGATCAGCCCCAGCATTTT. Protein sequence: CASSPIQSDQPQHF.

This clonotype has a count of ten or more. J is TRBJ1-5 and V is TRBV19; D possibly corresponds to TRBD1 (6 bases). Germline CDR1 and CDR2: LNHDA and SQIVND (reference sequence). The germline V and J ends were trimmed by 6 bases and 2 bases, with 17 bases remaining between them. The CDR3 loop spans 16 amino acids. This chain's CDR3 is CASRGGSGKGNQPQHF. The CDR3 coding sequence is TGTGCCAGTAGAGGGGGGTCAGGGAAAGGCAATCAGCCCCAGCATTTT.